Sequencing of this TCR beta chain was carried out in a study of identical twins. CDR1 and CDR2 from the germline V gene are DFQATT and SNEGSKA (reference sequence). V lost 2 bases to trimming and J lost 3 bases, with 14 bases between them. The CDR3 is 14 amino acids. This clonotype was detected only a few times. MiXCR, run by TCRdb on the 5' RACE reads, gives a single entry per CDR3 protein. The sample shows 510,000 or so distinct CDR3 sequences, about 16% of them seen only once. Every donor was a healthy Caucasian. These data were also filed under a second study, of yellow fever vaccine responses in identical twins.

The TCR sequence derives from a woman younger than 30 in good health. The chain joins TRBV20-1 to TRBJ2-7; D might be TRBD1 (6 bases). Sequencing was performed on CD4+ T cells sorted from blood. The CDR3 DNA sequence: TGCAGTGCTAGAACCGGGACATACGGCTACGAGCAGTACTTC. It specifies CSARTGTYGYEQYF.